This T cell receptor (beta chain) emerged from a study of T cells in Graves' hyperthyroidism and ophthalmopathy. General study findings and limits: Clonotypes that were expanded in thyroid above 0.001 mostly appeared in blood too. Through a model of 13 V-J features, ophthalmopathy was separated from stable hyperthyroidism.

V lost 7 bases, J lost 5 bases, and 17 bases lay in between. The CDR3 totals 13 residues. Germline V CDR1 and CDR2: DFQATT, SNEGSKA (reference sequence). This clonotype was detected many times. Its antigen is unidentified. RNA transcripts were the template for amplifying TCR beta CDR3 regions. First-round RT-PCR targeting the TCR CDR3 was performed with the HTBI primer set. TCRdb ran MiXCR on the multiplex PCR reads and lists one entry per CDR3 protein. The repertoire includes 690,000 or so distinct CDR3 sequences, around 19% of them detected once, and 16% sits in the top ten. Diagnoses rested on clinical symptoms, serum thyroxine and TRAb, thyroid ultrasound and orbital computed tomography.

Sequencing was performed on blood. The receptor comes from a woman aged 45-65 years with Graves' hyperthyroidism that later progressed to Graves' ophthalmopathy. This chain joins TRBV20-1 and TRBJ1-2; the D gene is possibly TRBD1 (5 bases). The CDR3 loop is CSVEEGTGYGYTF. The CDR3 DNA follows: TGCAGTGTTGAAGAGGGGACGGGGTATGGCTACACCTTC.